This TCR beta chain was retrieved from a study of blood T cell repertoires in COVID-19. Study-wide background: Sites across the United States, Italy and Spain contributed samples from acute and convalescent COVID-19. T cells, B-cell-depleted T cells, or PBMCs supplied cDNA or gDNA.

Original processing methods: Reference gene primers were amplified, and this amplification served to estimate nucleated cell counts. Measured with immunoSEQ multiplex PCR; TCRdb has only the in-frame clones, and not every one. The DNA gave D and trimming, while V, J and clone size come from that table. This table holds fewer than 350,000 clones, 80% to 90% found once. Trimming took 3 bases from V and 5 from J; bases not matched to a gene: 7. The CDR3 length is 15 residues. Germline V gene lookup returns CDR1 LNHDA and CDR2 SQIVND (reference sequence). Material: peripheral blood. This receptor was identified in a man in his forties with acute or convalescent COVID-19. The rearrangement links TRBV19 to TRBJ1-1; 9 nucleotides align to TRBD1. In DNA, the CDR3 is TGTGCCAGTAGTATTTTGGGGACAGGGTCTACTGAAGCTTTCTTT. Translating it yields CASSILGTGSTEAFF.